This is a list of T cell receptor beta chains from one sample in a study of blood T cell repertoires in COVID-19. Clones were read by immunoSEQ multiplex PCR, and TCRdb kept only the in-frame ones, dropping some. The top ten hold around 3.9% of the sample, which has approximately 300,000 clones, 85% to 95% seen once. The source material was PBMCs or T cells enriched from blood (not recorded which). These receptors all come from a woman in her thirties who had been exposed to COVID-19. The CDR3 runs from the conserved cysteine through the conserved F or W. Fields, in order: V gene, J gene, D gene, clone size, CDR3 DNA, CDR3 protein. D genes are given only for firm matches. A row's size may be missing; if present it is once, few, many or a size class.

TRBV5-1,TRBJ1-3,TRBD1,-,TGCGCCAGCAGCTTGGCAGGGACAGGGAGAAACACCATATATTTT,CASSLAGTGRNTIYF
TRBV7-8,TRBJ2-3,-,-,TGTGCCAGCAGTCGAGACTGGGGGCCTACAGATACGCAGTATTTT,CASSRDWGPTDTQYF
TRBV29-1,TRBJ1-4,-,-,TGCAGCGTTGAAGGACTCGGTGAAAAACTGTTTTTT,CSVEGLGEKLFF
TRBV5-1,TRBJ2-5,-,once,TGCGCCAGCAGCTTTTACCTAGACCGAGGTGTAGAGACCCAGTACTTC,CASSFYLDRGVETQYF
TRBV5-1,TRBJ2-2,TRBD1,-,TGCGCCAGCAGCGGAGGGGACAGGGACACCGGGGAGCTGTTTTTT,CASSGGDRDTGELFF
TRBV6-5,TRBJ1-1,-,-,TGTGCCAGCAGTTACGCCCCCACGGGAAACACTGAAGCTTTCTTT,CASSYAPTGNTEAFF
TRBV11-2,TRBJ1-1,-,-,TGTGCCAGCAGCGGCCACACTGAAGCTTTCTTT,CASSGHTEAFF
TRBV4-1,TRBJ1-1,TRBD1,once,TGCGCCAGCAGCCAAGCAGCCCCGGGACAGGGGGCCGAAGCTTTCTTT,CASSQAAPGQGAEAFF
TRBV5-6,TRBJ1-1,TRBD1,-,TGTGCCAGCGGAGCATACAGGGGGCTGGGAACTGAAGCTTTCTTT,CASGAYRGLGTEAFF
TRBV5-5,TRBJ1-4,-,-,TGTGCCAGCAGCCCCTATCTTGCAACTAATGAAAAACTGTTTTTT,CASSPYLATNEKLFF
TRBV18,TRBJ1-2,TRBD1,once,TGTGCCAGCTCACCAAGTATTCCGGGACAGGGGGCCACAATGGCTGGCTACACCTTC,CASSPSIPGQGATMAGYTF
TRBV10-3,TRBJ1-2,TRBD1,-,TGTGCCATCAGTGAGGGGGACAGGGGAACCAACTATGGCTACACCTTC,CAISEGDRGTNYGYTF
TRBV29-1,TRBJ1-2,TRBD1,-,TGCAGCGTTGAACGGGACAGGGGCGGCTATGGCTACACCTTC,CSVERDRGGYGYTF
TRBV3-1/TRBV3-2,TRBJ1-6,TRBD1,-,TGTGCCAGCAGCTTACTCAGGGACAGGGTCCGATATGGTAATTCACCCCTCCACTTT,CASSLLRDRVRYGNSPLHF
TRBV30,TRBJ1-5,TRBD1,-,TGTGCCTGGTCCGGGACAGGGTTCGGGCAGCCCCAGCATTTT,CAWSGTGFGQPQHF
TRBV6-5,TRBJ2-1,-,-,TGTGCCAGCAGGTATACCCCCACCCGGAATGAGCAGTTCTTC,CASRYTPTRNEQFF
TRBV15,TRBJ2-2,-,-,TGTGCCACCAGCAGAGGGCGGGACGCGAACACCGGGGAGCTGTTTTTT,CATSRGRDANTGELFF
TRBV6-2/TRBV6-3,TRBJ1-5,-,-,TGTGCCAGCAGCCTCCGACCCGGCGGTCAGCCCCAGCATTTT,CASSLRPGGQPQHF
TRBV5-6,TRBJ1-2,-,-,TGTGCCAGCAGCTGGGGCTATTCTAACTATGGCTACACCTTC,CASSWGYSNYGYTF
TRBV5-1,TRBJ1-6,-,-,TGCGCCAGCAGCTTTGGTCAGGGCAATTCACCCCTCCACTTT,CASSFGQGNSPLHF
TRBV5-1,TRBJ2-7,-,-,TGCGCCAGCAGCTTGGGACTCTGGGACGGGAGCTCCTACGAGCAGTACTTC,CASSLGLWDGSSYEQYF
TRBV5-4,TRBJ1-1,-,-,TGTGCCAGCAGCTTGGACAGGATAACGAACACTGAAGCTTTCTTT,CASSLDRITNTEAFF
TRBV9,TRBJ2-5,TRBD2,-,TGTGCCAGCAGCGTAGCGAGCGGGGAAGAGACCCAGTACTTC,CASSVASGEETQYF
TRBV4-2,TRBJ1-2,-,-,TGTGCCAGCCGCCCAAGTGGCAGGGTGAACTATGGCTACACCTTC,CASRPSGRVNYGYTF
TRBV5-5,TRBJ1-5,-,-,TGTGCCAGCAGCTTGAATGGGGAGCCCTTCACCCTTTATAGCAATCAGCCCCAGCATTTT,CASSLNGEPFTLYSNQPQHF
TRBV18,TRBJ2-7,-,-,TGTGCCAGCTCACCAACAGTCGGAGGCGACGAGCAGTACTTC,CASSPTVGGDEQYF
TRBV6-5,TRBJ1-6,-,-,TGTGCCAGCACTGCGGGGGTTGGGAATTCACCCCTCCACTTT,CASTAGVGNSPLHF
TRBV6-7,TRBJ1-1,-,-,TGTGCCAGCAGTTACGGAGGCACTGAAGCTTTCTTT,CASSYGGTEAFF
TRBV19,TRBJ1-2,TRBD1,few,TGTGCCAGTAGTATGGGCAGGGGGCTCGGCTACACCTTC,CASSMGRGLGYTF
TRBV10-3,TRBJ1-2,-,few,TGTGCCATCAGTGAGCCGGGTGCCGGCTACACCTTC,CAISEPGAGYTF
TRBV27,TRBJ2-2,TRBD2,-,TGTGCCAGCAGTTGGGGACTAGCGGGGGCAAACACCGGGGAGCTGTTTTTT,CASSWGLAGANTGELFF
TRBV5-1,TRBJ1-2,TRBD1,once,TGCGCCAGCAGCGACAGGGGAGTAGGTGGCTACACCTTC,CASSDRGVGGYTF
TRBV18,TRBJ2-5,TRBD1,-,TGTGCCAGCTCACCGAGGGGGCAGGTCCAAGAGACCCAGTACTTC,CASSPRGQVQETQYF
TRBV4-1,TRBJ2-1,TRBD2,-,TGCGCCAGCAGCCATCTCCCGGGACTAGCGGGGGGTGGCGATGAGCAGTTCTTC,CASSHLPGLAGGGDEQFF
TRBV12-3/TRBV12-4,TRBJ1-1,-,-,TGTGCCAGCAGTTTGGAGTATGACACTGAAGCTTTCTTT,CASSLEYDTEAFF
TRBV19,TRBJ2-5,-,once,TGTGCCAGTAGTACCACGGACAGCCAAGAGACCCAGTACTTC,CASSTTDSQETQYF
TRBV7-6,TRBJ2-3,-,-,TGTGCCAGCAGCTTATACCAGGGGAACACAGATACGCAGTATTTT,CASSLYQGNTDTQYF
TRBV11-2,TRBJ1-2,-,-,TGTGCCAGCAGCTTTCTTATCGCTAACTATGGCTACACCTTC,CASSFLIANYGYTF
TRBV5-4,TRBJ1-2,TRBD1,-,TGTGCCAGCAGCGGGTGGGGACAGAGGTACGGCTACACCTTC,CASSGWGQRYGYTF
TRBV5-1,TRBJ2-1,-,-,TGCGCCAGCAGCCCCGAAGGACAGACGTACAATGAGCAGTTCTTC,CASSPEGQTYNEQFF
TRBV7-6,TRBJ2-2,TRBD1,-,TGTGCCAGCAGCTTAGGAGTACAGGGGGTCACCGGGGAGCTGTTTTTT,CASSLGVQGVTGELFF
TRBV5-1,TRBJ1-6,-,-,TGCGCCAGCAACCGGGAGCTCATAAGCGTGGGCTCACCCCTCCACTTT,CASNRELISVGSPLHF
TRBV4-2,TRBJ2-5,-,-,TGTGCCAGCAGCCCTGGTGGCGTCACGGGGGAGACCCAGTACTTC,CASSPGGVTGETQYF
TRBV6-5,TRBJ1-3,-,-,TGTGCCAGCAGTTACCCGGGAATCGCTGGAAACACCATATATTTT,CASSYPGIAGNTIYF
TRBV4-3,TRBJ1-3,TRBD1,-,TGCGCCAGCAGCCACCGGACAGGCTCTGGAAACACCATATATTTT,CASSHRTGSGNTIYF
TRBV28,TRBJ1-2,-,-,TGTGCCAGCAGTTTGTGGGAGGGCAGGGAAAAAAGGAACTATGGCTACACCTTC,CASSLWEGREKRNYGYTF
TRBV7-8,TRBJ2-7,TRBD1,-,TGTGCCAGCTCAATCGAGACAGGGGGATACGAGCAGTACTTC,CASSIETGGYEQYF
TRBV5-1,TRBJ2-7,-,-,TGCGCCAGCAGCTTGGGACTAGGGAACTACGAGCAGTACTTC,CASSLGLGNYEQYF
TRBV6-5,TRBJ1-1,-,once,TGTGCCAGCGGGGAGTTCCGCGGATACACTGAAGCTTTCTTT,CASGEFRGYTEAFF
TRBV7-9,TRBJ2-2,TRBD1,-,TGTGCCAGCACCTCTCCCGCTTGGGGACAGGGGACCGGGGAGCTGTTTTTT,CASTSPAWGQGTGELFF
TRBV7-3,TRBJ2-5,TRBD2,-,TGTGCCAGCAGCTTAACGGGGGGGACCACAAGGGAGACCCAGTACTTC,CASSLTGGTTRETQYF
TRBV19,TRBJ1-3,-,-,TGTGCCAGTAGTATGAGGGTTTCTGGAAACACCATATATTTT,CASSMRVSGNTIYF